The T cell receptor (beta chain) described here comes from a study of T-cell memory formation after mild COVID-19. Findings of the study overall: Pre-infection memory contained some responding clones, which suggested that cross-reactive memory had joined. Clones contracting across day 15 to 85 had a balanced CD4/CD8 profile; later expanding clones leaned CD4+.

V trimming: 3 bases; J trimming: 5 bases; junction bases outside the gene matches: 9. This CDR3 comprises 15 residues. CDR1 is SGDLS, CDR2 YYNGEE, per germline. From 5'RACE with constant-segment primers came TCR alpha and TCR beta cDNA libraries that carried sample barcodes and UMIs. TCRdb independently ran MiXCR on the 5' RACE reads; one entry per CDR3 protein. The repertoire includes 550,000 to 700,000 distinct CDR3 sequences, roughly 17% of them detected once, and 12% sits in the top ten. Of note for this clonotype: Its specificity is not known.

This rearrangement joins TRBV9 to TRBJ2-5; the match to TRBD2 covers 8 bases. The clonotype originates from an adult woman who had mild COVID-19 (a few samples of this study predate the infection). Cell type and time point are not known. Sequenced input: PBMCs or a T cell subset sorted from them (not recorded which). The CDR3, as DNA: TGTGCCAGCAGCGCAGGGACTAGAAGTCTGGAGACCCAGTACTTC. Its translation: CASSAGTRSLETQYF. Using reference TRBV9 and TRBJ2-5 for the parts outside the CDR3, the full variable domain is DSGVTQTPKHLITATGQRVTLRCSPRSGDLSVYWYQQSLDQGLQFLIQYYNGEERAKGNILERFSAQQFPDLHSELNLSSLELGDSALYFCASSAGTRSLETQYFGPGTRLLVL.